Listed below are T cell receptor beta chains from one sample, sequenced in a study of blood T cell repertoires in COVID-19. The data were produced by immunoSEQ multiplex PCR, yet TCRdb's version contains in-frame clones alone and is incomplete. The table records tens of thousands of clones, approximately 86% of them present only once. The sample taken for sequencing was peripheral blood. The origin of the receptors is a man aged 55-75 years with acute or convalescent COVID-19. CDR3s include the opening cysteine and the closing phenylalanine or tryptophan.

CDR3 length	V gene	J gene	CDR3 protein
16	TRBV4-2	TRBJ1-4	CASSQDPGTGTAGLFF
17	TRBV27	TRBJ2-1	CASSLNLLAGGANEQFF
14	TRBV6-2/TRBV6-3	TRBJ2-2	CASSYSRVTGELFF
15	TRBV6-5	TRBJ1-4	CASSYSTGRGEKLFF
18	TRBV10-2	TRBJ2-7	CASSESKVPVFSPYEQYF
19	TRBV5-6	TRBJ1-5	CASSLGQGDLFYSNQPQHF
14	TRBV11-2	TRBJ2-3	CASSLVGGTDTQYF
19	TRBV4-3	TRBJ2-6	CASSQDPFEGGAGANVLTF
12	TRBV11-2	TRBJ2-7	CASSGEFDEQYF
17	TRBV19	TRBJ1-3	CASSSSPVQGAGNTIYF
15	TRBV7-3	TRBJ1-1	CASSDPGRGNTEAFF
15	TRBV5-1	TRBJ2-1	CASSLAAESYNEQFF
17	TRBV4-1	TRBJ1-3	CASLPLMIPSSGNTIYF
14	TRBV2	TRBJ2-1	CASSSSGGITEQFF
16	TRBV5-5	TRBJ1-3	CASSLAGGRSVNTIYF
13	TRBV7-2	TRBJ2-7	CASSTGVVNEQYF
12	TRBV12-3/TRBV12-4	TRBJ1-5	CASMRSNQPQHF
14	TRBV5-4	TRBJ2-7	CASSLWGGLAEQYF
15	TRBV11-2	TRBJ1-1	CASSLERAGTVEAFF
15	TRBV19	TRBJ2-3	CASSSMSGGAYTQYF
17	TRBV7-6	TRBJ2-2	CASSLARGPLRTGELFF
14	TRBV5-4	TRBJ2-5	CASSRNRGQETQYF
13	TRBV3-1/TRBV3-2	TRBJ2-2	CASSLARSGELFF
14	TRBV19	TRBJ2-1	CASSTRGAADEQFF
18	TRBV27	TRBJ2-5	CASSPLGVAGVGQETQYF
14	TRBV6-5	TRBJ1-2	CASDRLYPYYGYTF
16	TRBV28	TRBJ1-5	CASSLTSRISNQPQHF
18	TRBV24-1	TRBJ2-3	CATSDGTVGTRHSDTQYF
13	TRBV4-1	TRBJ2-1	CASSQGVFSEQFF
19	TRBV21-1	TRBJ2-7	CASSKDVGTSGRAVYEQYF
14	TRBV7-8	TRBJ1-4	CASSPTGHGEKLFF
19	TRBV27	TRBJ2-3	CASSLLGTGVEGGPDTQYF
17	TRBV7-2	TRBJ2-1	CASSHLGLETSYNEQFF
14	TRBV6-2/TRBV6-3	TRBJ1-5	CASSYGGYNQPQHF
16	TRBV27	TRBJ2-7	CASSFGLADSSYEQYF
14	TRBV6-2/TRBV6-3	TRBJ2-1	CASSYVLAATEQFF
13	TRBV9	TRBJ2-2	CASSVESTGELFF
11	TRBV6-1	TRBJ2-7	CASSERGPAVF
15	TRBV9	TRBJ1-1	CASSDETGLNTEAFF
11	TRBV15	TRBJ2-7	CATSSMYEQYF
14	TRBV28	TRBJ2-7	CAIGGQVNSYEQYF
13	TRBV29-1	TRBJ2-2	CSVGGGAPGELFF
15	TRBV9	TRBJ1-4	CASSVDAGRIEKLFF
13	TRBV3-1/TRBV3-2	TRBJ1-1	CASSPYSITEAFF
16	TRBV10-3	TRBJ1-2	CAISESWGGLDYGYTF
17	TRBV28	TRBJ2-6	CASTRRAGGSRANVLTF
17	TRBV6-6	TRBJ2-1	CASSQRQGSKSGNEQFF
14	TRBV5-1	TRBJ1-1	CASSETGANTEAFF
14	TRBV6-5	TRBJ2-3	CASSQQGSTDTQYF
13	TRBV14	TRBJ2-7	CASSLGGVDEQYF
12	TRBV29-1	TRBJ1-4	CSVQGSNEKLFF